The 11 T cell receptor beta chains reported below all come from one sample, sequenced in a study of identical twins. TCRdb independently ran MiXCR on the 5' RACE reads; one entry per CDR3 protein. Here the sample spans hundreds of thousands of distinct CDR3 sequences, roughly 20% being singletons. A further study also used this sample, focusing on T cells expressing NK-cell markers.

The sample consisted of PBMCs. Receptors were obtained from a woman between 18 and 29 years old in good health.

This clonotype was observed a few times. The chain combines TRBV5-8 with TRBJ1-1; 7 nucleotides line up with TRBD1. In germline, CDR1 is SGHTS, CDR2 YDEGEE. The CDR3 is 15 amino acids. V gave up 4 bases and J gave up 3 bases; unmatched junction bases: 9. The CDR3 DNA reads TGTGCCAGCAGCGGAGACAGGGTGGACTACACTGAAGCTTTCTTT. Amino acid sequence: CASSGDRVDYTEAFF.

This clonotype was seen a few times. V gene TRBV3-1 combines with J gene TRBJ2-3; the D is unclear. Germline V CDR1 and CDR2: LGHDT, YNNKEL (reference sequence). V lost 1 base, J lost 8 bases, and 10 bases lay in between. The length of the CDR3 is 13 residues. This CDR3 is CASSQGDDGTQYF. The CDR3 bases are TGTGCCAGCAGCCAAGGCGATGATGGTACGCAGTATTTT.

This clonotype was found a few times. The CDR3 sequence: CASSERGSGTDTQYF. The CDR3 DNA follows: TGTGCCAGCAGCGAGCGGGGTAGCGGCACAGATACGCAGTATTTT. The chain has TRBV9 and TRBJ2-3; the match to TRBD2 covers 7 bases. This CDR3 contains 15 residues. The junction had 5 bases not matched to a gene; V was cut back by 3 bases and J by 1 base. Germline CDR1 is SGDLS and CDR2 is YYNGEE.

This clonotype turned up a few times. The V call is TRBV29-1, the J call TRBJ2-1; D is ambiguous. CDR3 length: 11 residues. Germline CDR1 reads SQVTM; CDR2 reads ANQGSEA. V gave up 5 bases and J gave up 6 bases, with 8 bases separating them. CDR3: CSVLSGNEQFF. The DNA of the CDR3 is TGCAGCGTTCTTTCAGGCAATGAGCAGTTCTTC.

This clonotype was counted a few times. This sequence joins TRBV7-3 and TRBJ1-1; D perhaps matches TRBD1 (6 bases). In germline, CDR1 is SGHTA, CDR2 FQGTGA. This CDR3 has 14 residues. V shed 4 bases and J shed 1 base, with 10 bases lying between them. The chain's CDR3 is CASSWGRGNTEAFF. CDR3 bases: TGTGCCAGCAGCTGGGGCAGGGGGAACACTGAAGCTTTCTTT.

The chain combines TRBV5-1 with TRBJ1-1; TRBD1 agrees at 7 bases. V gave up 0 bases and J gave up 5 bases; unmatched junction bases: 10. This CDR3 region has 16 residues. Looked up from germline, CDR1 is SGHRS and CDR2 is YFSETQ. CDR3 sequence (DNA): TGCGCCAGCAGCTTGGACTCCCGGACAGGCGGGACTGAAGCTTTCTTT. Its translation: CASSLDSRTGGTEAFF.

This clonotype came up many times. The chain links TRBV7-2 to TRBJ2-1; D not resolved. Trimming removed 5 bases at V and 6 bases at J, with 2 bases between. Germline V gives CDR1 SGHTA, CDR2 FQGNSA. This CDR3 has 10 amino acids. CDR3: CASSRNEQFF. The CDR3 nucleotides are TGTGCCAGCAGCCGCAATGAGCAGTTCTTC.

As for this clonotype: Relative to the germline gene, one junction end is altered; a read error may explain this. The chain combines TRBV12-3 or TRBV12-4 with TRBJ2-3; D is perhaps TRBD1 or TRBD2 (5 bases each). This CDR3 comprises 15 residues. The CDR3 sequence: CASSPGTASTETQYF. In DNA, the CDR3 is TGTGCCAGCAGCCCCGGGACGGCTAGCACAGAAACGCAGTATTTT.

The chain uses TRBV6-2 or TRBV6-3 and TRBJ2-1, with TRBD1 matching over 7 bases. With 6 bases clipped from V and 5 bases from J, the junction kept 7 bases outside the gene matches. The length of the CDR3 is 14 residues. Germline CDR1 MNHEY, CDR2 SVGEGT. CDR3 loop: CASRPQGVDNEQFF. In nucleotides, the CDR3 is TGTGCCAGCAGGCCCCAGGGGGTGGACAATGAGCAGTTCTTC.

In this sample, this clonotype turned up a few times. The J gene is TRBJ1-1, the V gene TRBV5-1, with D tentatively TRBD1 (6 bases). This CDR3 region has 14 residues. Germline loops: CDR1 SGHRS, CDR2 YFSETQ. The V gene lost 3 bases and the J gene lost 1 base, with 10 bases spanning the gap. The CDR3 here is CASSSWTANTEAFF. CDR3 nucleotides: TGCGCCAGCAGCTCATGGACAGCGAACACTGAAGCTTTCTTT.

Only a few counts were recorded for this clonotype. This chain connects TRBV6-2 or TRBV6-3 to TRBJ2-3; D is unclear. The germline V gene has CDR1 MNHEY and CDR2 SVGEGT. V was pared by 10 bases and J by 2 bases, with 19 bases between. The CDR3 covers 15 residues. The CDR3 loop reads CATVSLRASTDTQYF. The CDR3 DNA is TGTGCCACAGTCTCCCTTCGGGCCTCCACAGATACGCAGTATTTT.